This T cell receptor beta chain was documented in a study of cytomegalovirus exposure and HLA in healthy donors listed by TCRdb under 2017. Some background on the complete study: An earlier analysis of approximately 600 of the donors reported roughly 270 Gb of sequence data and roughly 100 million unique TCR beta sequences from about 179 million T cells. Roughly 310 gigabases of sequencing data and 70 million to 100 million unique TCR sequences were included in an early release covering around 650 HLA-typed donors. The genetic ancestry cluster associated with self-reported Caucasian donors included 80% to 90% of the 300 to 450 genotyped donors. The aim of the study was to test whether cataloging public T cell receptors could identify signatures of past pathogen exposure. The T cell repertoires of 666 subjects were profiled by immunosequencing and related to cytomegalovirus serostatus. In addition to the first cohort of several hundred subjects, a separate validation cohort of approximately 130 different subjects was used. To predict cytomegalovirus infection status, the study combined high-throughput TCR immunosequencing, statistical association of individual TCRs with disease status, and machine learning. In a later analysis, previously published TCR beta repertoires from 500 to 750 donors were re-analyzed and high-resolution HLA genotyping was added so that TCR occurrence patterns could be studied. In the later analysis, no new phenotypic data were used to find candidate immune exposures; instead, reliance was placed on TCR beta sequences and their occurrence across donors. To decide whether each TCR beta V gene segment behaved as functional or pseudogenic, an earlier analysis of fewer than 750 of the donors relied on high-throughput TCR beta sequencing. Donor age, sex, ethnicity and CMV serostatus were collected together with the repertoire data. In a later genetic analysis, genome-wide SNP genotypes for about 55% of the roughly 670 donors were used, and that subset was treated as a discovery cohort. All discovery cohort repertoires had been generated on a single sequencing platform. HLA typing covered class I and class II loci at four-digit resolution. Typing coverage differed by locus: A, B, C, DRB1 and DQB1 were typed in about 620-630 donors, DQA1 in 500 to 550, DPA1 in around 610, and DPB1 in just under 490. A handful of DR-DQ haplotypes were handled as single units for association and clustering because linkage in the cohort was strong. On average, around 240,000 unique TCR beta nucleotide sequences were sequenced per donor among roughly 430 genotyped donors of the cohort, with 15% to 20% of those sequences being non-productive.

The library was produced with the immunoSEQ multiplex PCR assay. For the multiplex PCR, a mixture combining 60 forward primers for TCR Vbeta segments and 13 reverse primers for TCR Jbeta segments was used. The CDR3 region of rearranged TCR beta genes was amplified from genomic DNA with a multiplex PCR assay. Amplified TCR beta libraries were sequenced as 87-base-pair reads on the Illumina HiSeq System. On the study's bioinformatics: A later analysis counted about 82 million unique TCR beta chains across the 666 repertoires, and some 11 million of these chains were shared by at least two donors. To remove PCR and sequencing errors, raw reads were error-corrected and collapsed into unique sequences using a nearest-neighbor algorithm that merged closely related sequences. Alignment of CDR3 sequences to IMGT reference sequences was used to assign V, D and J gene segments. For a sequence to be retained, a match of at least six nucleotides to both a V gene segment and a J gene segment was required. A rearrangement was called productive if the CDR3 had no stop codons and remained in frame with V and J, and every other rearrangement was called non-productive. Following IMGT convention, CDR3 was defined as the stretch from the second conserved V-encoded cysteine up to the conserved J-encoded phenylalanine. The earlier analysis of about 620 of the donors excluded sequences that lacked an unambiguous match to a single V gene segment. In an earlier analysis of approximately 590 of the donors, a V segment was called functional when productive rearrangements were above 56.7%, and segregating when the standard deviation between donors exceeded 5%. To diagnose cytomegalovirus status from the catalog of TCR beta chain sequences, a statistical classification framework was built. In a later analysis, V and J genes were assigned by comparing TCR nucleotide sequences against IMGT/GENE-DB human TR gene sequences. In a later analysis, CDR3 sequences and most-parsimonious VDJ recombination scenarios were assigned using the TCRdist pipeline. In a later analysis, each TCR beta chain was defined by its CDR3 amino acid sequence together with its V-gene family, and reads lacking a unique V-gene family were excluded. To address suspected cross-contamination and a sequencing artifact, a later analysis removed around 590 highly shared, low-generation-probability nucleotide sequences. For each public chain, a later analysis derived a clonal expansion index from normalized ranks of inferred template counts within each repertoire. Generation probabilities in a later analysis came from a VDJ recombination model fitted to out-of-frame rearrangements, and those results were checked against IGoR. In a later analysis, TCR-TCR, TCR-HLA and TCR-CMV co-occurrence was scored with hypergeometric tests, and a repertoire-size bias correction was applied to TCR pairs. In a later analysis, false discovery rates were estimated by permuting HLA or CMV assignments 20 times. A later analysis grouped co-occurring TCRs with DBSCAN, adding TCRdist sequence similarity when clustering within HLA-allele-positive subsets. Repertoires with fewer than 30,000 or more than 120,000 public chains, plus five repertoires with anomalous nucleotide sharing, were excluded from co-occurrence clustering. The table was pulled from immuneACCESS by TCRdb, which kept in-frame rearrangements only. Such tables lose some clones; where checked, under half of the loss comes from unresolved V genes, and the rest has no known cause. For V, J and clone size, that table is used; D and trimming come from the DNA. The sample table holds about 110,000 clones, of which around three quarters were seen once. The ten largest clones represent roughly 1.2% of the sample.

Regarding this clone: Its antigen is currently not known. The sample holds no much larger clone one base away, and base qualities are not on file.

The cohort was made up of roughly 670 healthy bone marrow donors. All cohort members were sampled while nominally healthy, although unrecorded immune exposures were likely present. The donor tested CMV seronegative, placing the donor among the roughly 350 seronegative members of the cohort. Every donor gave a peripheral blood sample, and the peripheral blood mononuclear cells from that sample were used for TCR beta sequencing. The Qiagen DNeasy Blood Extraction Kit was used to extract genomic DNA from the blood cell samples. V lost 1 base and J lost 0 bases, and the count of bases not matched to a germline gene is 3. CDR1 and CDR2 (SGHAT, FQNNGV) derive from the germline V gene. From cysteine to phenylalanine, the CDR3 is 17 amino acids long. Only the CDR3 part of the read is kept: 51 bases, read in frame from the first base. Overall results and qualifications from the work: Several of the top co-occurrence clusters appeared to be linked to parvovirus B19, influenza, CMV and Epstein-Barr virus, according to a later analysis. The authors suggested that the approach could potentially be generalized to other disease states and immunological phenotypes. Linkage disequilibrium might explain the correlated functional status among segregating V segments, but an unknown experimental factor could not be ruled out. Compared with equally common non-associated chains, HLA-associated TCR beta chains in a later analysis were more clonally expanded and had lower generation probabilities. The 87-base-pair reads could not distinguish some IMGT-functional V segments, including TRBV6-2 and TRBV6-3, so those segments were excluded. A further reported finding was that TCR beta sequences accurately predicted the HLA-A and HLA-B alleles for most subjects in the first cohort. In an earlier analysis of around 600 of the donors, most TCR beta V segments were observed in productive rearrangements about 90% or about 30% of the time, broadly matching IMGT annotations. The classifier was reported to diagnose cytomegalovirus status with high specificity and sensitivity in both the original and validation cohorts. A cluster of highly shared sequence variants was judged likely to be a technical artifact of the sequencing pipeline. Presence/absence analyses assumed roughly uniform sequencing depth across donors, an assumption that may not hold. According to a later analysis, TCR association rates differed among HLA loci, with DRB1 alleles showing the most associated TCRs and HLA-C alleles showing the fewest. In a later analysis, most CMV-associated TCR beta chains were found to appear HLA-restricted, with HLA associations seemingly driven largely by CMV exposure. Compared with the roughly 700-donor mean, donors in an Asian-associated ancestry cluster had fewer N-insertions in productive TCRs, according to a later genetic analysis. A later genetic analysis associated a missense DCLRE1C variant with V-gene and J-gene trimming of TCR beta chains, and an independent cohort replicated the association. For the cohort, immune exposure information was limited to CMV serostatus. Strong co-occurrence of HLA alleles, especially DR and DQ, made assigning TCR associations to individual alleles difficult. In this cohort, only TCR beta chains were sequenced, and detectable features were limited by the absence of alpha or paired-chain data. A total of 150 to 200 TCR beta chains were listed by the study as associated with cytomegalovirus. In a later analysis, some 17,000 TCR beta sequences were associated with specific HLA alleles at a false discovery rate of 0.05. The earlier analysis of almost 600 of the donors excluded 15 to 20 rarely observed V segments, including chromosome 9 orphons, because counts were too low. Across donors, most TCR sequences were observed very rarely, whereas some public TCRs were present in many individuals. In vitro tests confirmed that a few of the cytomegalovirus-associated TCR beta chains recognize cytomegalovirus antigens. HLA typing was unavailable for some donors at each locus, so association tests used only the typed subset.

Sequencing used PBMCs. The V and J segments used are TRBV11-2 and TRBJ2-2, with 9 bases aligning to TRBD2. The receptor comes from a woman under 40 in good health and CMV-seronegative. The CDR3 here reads CASSLGAGGSNTGELFF. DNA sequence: TGTGCCAGCAGCTTAGGAGCGGGGGGATCGAACACCGGGGAGCTGTTTTTT.